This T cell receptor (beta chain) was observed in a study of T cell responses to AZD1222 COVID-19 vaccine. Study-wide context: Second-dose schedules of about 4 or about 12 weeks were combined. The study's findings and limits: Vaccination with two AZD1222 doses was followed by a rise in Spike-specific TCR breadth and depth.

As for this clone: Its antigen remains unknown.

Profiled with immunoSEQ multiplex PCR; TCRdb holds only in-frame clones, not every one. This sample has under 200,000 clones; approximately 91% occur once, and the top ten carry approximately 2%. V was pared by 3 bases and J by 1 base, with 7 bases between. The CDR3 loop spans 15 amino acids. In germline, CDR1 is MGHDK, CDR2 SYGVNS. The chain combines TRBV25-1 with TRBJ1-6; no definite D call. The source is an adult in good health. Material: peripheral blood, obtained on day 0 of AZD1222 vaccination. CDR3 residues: CASSDDGSYNSPLHF. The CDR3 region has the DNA TGTGCCAGCAGTGACGACGGGTCCTATAATTCACCCCTCCACTTT.